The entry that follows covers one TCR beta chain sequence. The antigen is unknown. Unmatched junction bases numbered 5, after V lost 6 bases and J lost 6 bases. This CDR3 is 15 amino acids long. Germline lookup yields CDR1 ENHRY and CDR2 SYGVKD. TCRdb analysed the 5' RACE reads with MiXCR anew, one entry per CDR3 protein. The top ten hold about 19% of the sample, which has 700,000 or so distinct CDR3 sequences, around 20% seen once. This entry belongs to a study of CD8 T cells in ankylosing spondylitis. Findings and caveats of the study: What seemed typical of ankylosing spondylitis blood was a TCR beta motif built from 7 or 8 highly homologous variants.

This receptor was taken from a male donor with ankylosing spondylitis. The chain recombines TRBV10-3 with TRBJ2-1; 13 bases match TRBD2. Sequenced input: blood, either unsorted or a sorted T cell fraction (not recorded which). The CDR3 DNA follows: TGTGCCATCAGCCGAACTAGCGGGGGGGCCAATGAGCAGTTCTTC. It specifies CAISRTSGGANEQFF.